The next 20 T cell receptor beta chains were all read from a single sample in a study of T cells in Graves' hyperthyroidism and ophthalmopathy. Authors of the study amplified TCR beta CDR3 regions from RNA transcripts. Using the HTBI primer set, a first-round RT-PCR was run on the TCR CDR3. Each CDR3 protein gets one entry after TCRdb re-called the multiplex PCR reads with MiXCR. The table records approximately 700,000 distinct CDR3 sequences, just under 45% of them present only once. Specimen: peripheral blood or thyroid tissue (not recorded which). These receptors were collected from an adult man with Graves' disease, either hyperthyroidism or ophthalmopathy (not recorded which).

The chain joins TRBV29-1 to TRBJ2-7; perhaps TRBD2 as D (5 bases). This CDR3 region has 15 residues. With 8 bases removed from V and 3 bases from J, the gap between germline ends came to 23 bases. CDR1 and CDR2 from the germline V gene are SQVTM and ANQGSEA. Written as DNA, the CDR3 is TGCAGCCCCAACCCTCTACTAGAGACTGGCTACGAGCAGTACTTC. It codes for CSPNPLLETGYEQYF.

The sample holds many counts of this clonotype. The J gene is TRBJ2-7, the V gene TRBV29-1; D perhaps matches TRBD1 (6 bases). The CDR3 totals 14 residues. V lost 7 bases, J lost 6 bases, and 22 bases lay in between. Germline V gives CDR1 SQVTM, CDR2 ANQGSEA. DNA of the CDR3: TGCAGCGACGGCAGCAGGGGATCGACGGGCGAGCAGTACTTC. Encoded protein: CSDGSRGSTGEQYF.

This clonotype was seen repeatedly, ten times or more. V and J are TRBV24-1 and TRBJ2-5, with a weak D call TRBD2 (5 bases). V shed 5 bases and J shed 4 bases, with 16 bases lying between them. CDR1 and CDR2 (germline): KGHDR, SFDVKD. The CDR3 is made up of 15 amino acids. The CDR3 nucleotides are TGTGCCACCAGTGCCGGGGTAAAGGCCTTAGAGACCCAGTACTTC. This translates into CATSAGVKALETQYF.

This clonotype appeared many times. This chain joins TRBV19 and TRBJ1-6; D gene ambiguous. This CDR3 contains 13 residues. CDR1 and CDR2 (germline): LNHDA, SQIVND (reference sequence). Trimming took off 8 bases at V and 5 bases at J, with 10 bases between the two ends. In DNA, the CDR3 is TGTGCCAGTGGCGGGTACGATAATTCACCCCTCCACTTT. It encodes CASGGYDNSPLHF. The entire variable domain, with the rest obtained from reference TRBV19 and TRBJ1-6, is as follows: DGGITQSPKYLFRKEGQNVTLSCEQNLNHDAMYWYRQDPGQGLRLIYYSQIVNDFQKGDIAEGYSVSREKKESFPLTVTSAQKNPTAFYLCASGGYDNSPLHFGNGTRLTVT.

This clonotype has a count of ten or more. The J gene is TRBJ2-5, the V gene TRBV7-8; TRBD2 aligns across 14 bases. Germline CDR1 is SGHVS and CDR2 is FQNEAQ. The V segment lost 6 bases and the J segment 5 bases; nucleotides outside the gene matches: 8. This CDR3 comprises 16 residues. The CDR3 loop is CASRSTGTSGGETQYF. As DNA, the CDR3 is TGTGCCAGCAGGTCAACCGGGACTAGCGGGGGTGAGACCCAGTACTTC.

This clonotype appeared many times. The chain combines TRBV10-3 with TRBJ1-1; tentative D call: TRBD1 (5 bases). Germline CDR1 reads ENHRY; CDR2 reads SYGVKD. Trimming removed 9 bases at V and 1 base at J, with 12 bases between. CDR3 length equals 13 residues. CDR3 sequence (DNA): TGTGCCATTCAGGGTGAAGCGAACACTGAAGCTTTCTTT. It translates to CAIQGEANTEAFF.

This clonotype was observed many times. CDR3 region: CATRSTGGNSEAFF. CDR3 DNA sequence: TGTGCCACCAGGTCGACAGGGGGCAACTCTGAAGCTTTCTTT. The chain uses TRBV24-1 and TRBJ1-1, with 10 bases that match TRBD1. The germline V gene has CDR1 KGHDR and CDR2 SFDVKD. V was pared by 7 bases and J by 6 bases, with 7 bases of the junction left unmatched. This CDR3 contains 14 residues.

Comment on this clonotype: At one boundary the junction diverges from the germline segment, which might be a read error. The rearrangement links TRBV7-8 to TRBJ1-6; unclear D gene. This CDR3 is built from 15 residues. Germline V lookup: CDR1 SGHVS, CDR2 FQNEAQ. CDR3 region: CASSLGLERGSPLHF. The CDR3 bases are TGTGCCAGCAGTTTAGGATTGGAGAGAGGTTCACCCCTCCACTTT.

The chain recombines TRBV10-3 with TRBJ2-5; 10 bases line up with TRBD2. Germline V gene lookup returns CDR1 ENHRY and CDR2 SYGVKD. The CDR3 contains 14 residues. Losses at the gene ends were 5 bases for V and 7 bases for J; bases not matched to a gene: 7. The CDR3: CAISSGGGEGTQYF. CDR3 bases: TGTGCCATCAGTAGCGGGGGGGGAGAAGGGACCCAGTACTTC.

This clonotype was seen at least ten times. The chain is built from TRBV12-3 or TRBV12-4 and TRBJ1-2; the match to TRBD1 covers 8 bases. The CDR3 consists of 13 residues. The V and J ends lost 6 bases and 4 bases, in that order; junction bases with no gene match: 4. The CDR3 spells CASRLGQVYGYTF. In DNA form, the CDR3 reads TGTGCCAGCAGATTGGGACAGGTCTATGGCTACACCTTC.

This clonotype was seen many times. This chain connects TRBV7-9 to TRBJ1-6; D is ambiguous. Deletions cut 4 bases from V and 6 bases from J, with 13 bases between. The CDR3 extends over 15 amino acids. Germline-derived CDR1 and CDR2 are SEHNR and FQNEAQ (reference sequence). CDR3 DNA: TGTGCCAGCAGCTATTTGGTGGGGTCTAATTCACCCCTCCACTTT. Translated, it gives CASSYLVGSNSPLHF.

The V and J genes are TRBV6-6 and TRBJ1-2; D unclear. The CDR3 length is 12 residues. The V end was cut by 5 bases, the J end by 8 bases, with 12 bases between. The germline V gene encodes CDR1 MNHNY and CDR2 SVGAGI (reference sequence). This chain's CDR3 is CASSENNPGYTF. CDR3 coding DNA: TGTGCCAGCAGTGAAAACAACCCAGGCTACACCTTC.

The CDR3 nucleotides are TGTGCCAGCAGACGAACTAAGGGCAATCAGCCCCAGCATTTT. Translated, it gives CASRRTKGNQPQHF. The genes are TRBV9 and TRBJ1-5, with unresolved D. The germline V gene has CDR1 SGDLS and CDR2 YYNGEE. This CDR3 is built from 14 residues. V was trimmed by 5 bases and J by 2 bases, leaving 11 bases between them.

Many counts were recorded for this clonotype. The chain recombines TRBV9 with TRBJ1-5; weak D call: TRBD1 (6 bases). This CDR3 has 14 residues. The germline V gene has CDR1 SGDLS and CDR2 YYNGEE. V gave up 4 bases and J gave up 6 bases, with 14 bases separating them. The CDR3 DNA reads as TGTGCCAGCAGCAGGGACACGGTTCCTCAGCCCCAGCATTTT. The encoded protein is CASSRDTVPQPQHF.

In this sample, this clonotype turned up many times. The chain has TRBV7-9 and TRBJ1-6; 10 positions match TRBD1. CDR3 length equals 17 residues. V shed 5 bases and J 7 bases; nucleotides not matched to a gene: 11. Germline CDR1 reads SEHNR; CDR2 reads FQNEAQ (reference sequence). The CDR3 DNA reads TGTGCCAGCAGCCCAGACAGGGGGCGCGGAGGGAATTCACCCCTCCACTTT. Residues: CASSPDRGRGGNSPLHF.

Of note for this clonotype: This sequence may be a read error, since a much larger clone differs from it by one base. The V gene is TRBV10-3, the J gene TRBJ1-1, with D possibly TRBD1 on 5 matching bases. The CDR3 is 13 residues long. V was pared by 10 bases and J by 3 bases, with 15 bases between. Germline CDR1 ENHRY, CDR2 SYGVKD. DNA of the CDR3: TGTGCCACCTCTCTGACAGAGGACACTGAAGCTTTCTTT. This encodes CATSLTEDTEAFF.

A remark on this clonotype: A much larger clone sits a single nucleotide away, making a read error possible. This chain connects TRBV29-1 to TRBJ2-7; no definite D call. CDR1 and CDR2 (germline): SQVTM, ANQGSEA. Trimming took off 3 bases at V and 2 bases at J, with 8 bases between the two ends. CDR3 length: 12 residues. CDR3 DNA sequence: TGCAGCGTTGAGCCAGAGACCTACGAGCAGTACTTC. It encodes CSVEPETYEQYF.

The chain uses TRBV29-1 and TRBJ1-2, with D tentatively TRBD1 (5 bases). V lost 8 bases and J 6 bases, leaving 13 bases between the germline ends. The CDR3 has 11 amino acids. Germline-derived CDR1 and CDR2 are SQVTM and ANQGSEA. The CDR3 sequence is CSIRDPHGYTF. In nucleotides, the CDR3 is TGCAGCATCCGGGACCCCCATGGCTACACCTTC. The full variable domain, in which reference TRBV29-1 and TRBJ1-2 provide the parts outside the CDR3, is SAVISQKPSRDICQRGTSLTIQCQVDSQVTMMFWYRQQPGQSLTLIATANQGSEATYESGFVIDKFPISRPNLTFSTLTVSNMSPEDSSIYLCSIRDPHGYTFGSGTRLTVV.

V usage is TRBV10-3 and J usage is TRBJ1-5; no clear D. CDR3 length equals 13 residues. Germline-derived CDR1 and CDR2 are ENHRY and SYGVKD. V lost 4 bases and J lost 7, with 11 bases in between. This chain's CDR3 is CAISGLGNQPQHF. CDR3 nucleotides: TGTGCCATCAGTGGACTAGGGAACCAGCCCCAGCATTTT.

A few counts support this clonotype. This rearrangement joins TRBV20-1 to TRBJ1-1, with D possibly matching TRBD1 (5 bases). V was pared by 6 bases and J by 2 bases, with 13 bases between. This CDR3 is built from 13 residues. Germline V gene sequence: CDR1 DFQATT, CDR2 SNEGSKA (reference sequence). Here the CDR3 reads CSAGSGRNTEAFF. CDR3 DNA sequence: TGCAGTGCGGGTTCGGGACGAAACACTGAAGCTTTCTTT.